This T cell receptor (beta chain) comes out of a study of CD8+ T cells in alopecia areata (dated by TCRdb to 2017 to 2018). Study-wide context: Treated patients were enrolled in an open-label pilot trial of oral tofacitinib at 5 to 10 mg twice daily for moderate-to-severe alopecia areata. Patients received tofacitinib for 6 to 18 months and were then followed off drug for 6 months to check for delayed response and recurrence. For the treated patients, the SALT score, which quantifies what percentage of scalp surface area is affected, served as the measure of disease severity. In both human patients and the C3H/HeJ mouse model, the study applied high-throughput TCRbeta sequencing to look at T cell clonal expansion in alopecia areata. Scalp tissue and sorted CD4+ and CD8+ peripheral blood T cells from patchy and totalis/universalis alopecia areata patients and from healthy controls were covered by human TCRbeta sequencing. Patients on tofacitinib were biopsied at baseline and after 4 and 24 weeks of treatment, and several of the patients also had a later scalp biopsy. Scalp clonality was compared among normal scalp (n=4), patchy alopecia areata scalp (n=8), and alopecia totalis/universalis scalp (n=8). RNA was extracted with the PAXgene miRNA kit for fixed scalp, the miRNeasy kit for PBMCs, and the RNeasy kit for mouse skin. TCRbeta CDR3 regions were amplified by immunoSEQ multiplex PCR with 35 Vbeta forward and 13 Jbeta reverse primers. Summary of the overall study and its limitations: TCR sequences shared between patients were less clear than in mice, possibly partly because of HLA diversity in the patient population. Because the treated cohort was small and had just a single nonresponder, larger studies are needed to establish links between baseline CD8+ expansion and response. Many expanded lesional clones were found to persist in scalp and blood during tofacitinib treatment, and relapse after treatment cessation may be partly explained by this persistence. Resident alphabeta T cells in normal human skin are also sequenced, complicating scalp TCR repertoire analysis, unlike mouse skin dominated by gammadelta T cells. Compared with normal scalp, lesional scalp had higher clonality and more expanded CD8+ clones, particularly in alopecia totalis/universalis, a pattern that suggests antigenic drive. Scalp clonality and the number of expanded CD8+ clones among the top 100 scalp clones were significantly decreased by tofacitinib.

The CDR3 runs 15 residues from the cysteine to the phenylalanine. This entry keeps only the CDR3 DNA: 45 bases, framed from base 1. V drops 4 bases and J drops 3 bases, leaving 13 bases in between. The germline V gene yields MNHNS for CDR1 and SASEGT for CDR2. Only a few counts were recorded for this clone. Its binding antigen is unknown. It has no much larger one-base neighbor in the sample; base qualities were not kept. The treatment or condition label of this sample denotes: oral pan-JAK inhibitor, 5-10 mg twice daily. Lesional scalp punch biopsies and peripheral blood were collected from alopecia areata patients. PBMCs were isolated by density centrifugation and stained for CD3, CD4 and CD8, and CD4+ and CD8+ T cells were sorted on a FACSAria. Library preparation employed the immunoSEQ multiplex PCR assay. RNA was extracted from all samples and reverse transcribed into cDNA, which served as template for TCR sequencing. First-strand cDNA was synthesized with SuperScript III using a 2:1 mix of oligo-dT and random hexamers. A synthetic immune receptor repertoire was used to gauge amplification bias, and whatever bias remained was removed computationally. The authors' analysis ran thus. Raw reads were preprocessed for error removal, and CDR3 was defined according to IMGT conventions as running from the conserved cysteine to phenylalanine. To get clonality, Shannon entropy was normalized by log2 of the number of productive unique TCRs and the result was subtracted from 1. CD4 or CD8 identity of scalp clones was inferred by cross-referencing scalp TCRbeta sequences with sorted blood CD4 and CD8 repertoires. Entries here come from immuneACCESS through TCRdb and include only in-frame sequences with V and J called. Some clones fail to appear in such tables; in the studies checked, an unresolved V gene covers under half of the shortfall, and the cause of the remainder is unknown. Clone size and V and J calls were adopted from that table, with D and trimming inferred from the DNA. For this sample there are roughly 220,000 clones; 35% to 40% appear just once. The biggest ten clones account for about 0.48% of the sample.

This receptor was obtained from a human donor with alopecia areata. This receptor chain uses TRBV6-1 and TRBJ1-5; TRBD1 is a possible D gene, resting on 6 matching bases. This sample comprised CD4+ T cells sorted from blood, obtained between weeks 30 and 35, from a patient treated with tofacitinib. CDR3 region: CASSGATGLNQPQHF. The sequenced DNA is TGTGCCAGCAGTGGGGCAACAGGGCTCAATCAGCCCCAGCATTTT.